This record covers a single T cell receptor (beta chain). This clonotype came up once. The specificity of this receptor is unknown. No much larger clone exists at a distance of one base, and base qualities are not known. A single read offers scant evidence. This sample was sequenced with an Illumina MiSeq. Genomic DNA from sorted T cell subsets served as template for TCRbeta CDR3 amplification. The TCRbeta CDR3 region was amplified by multiplex PCR with 30 forward and 13 reverse primers. PCR products were purified with AMPure XP beads, after which indices and adaptors were added in a second approximately 25-cycle PCR. Before sequencing, libraries were gel-purified with the QIAquick Gel Extraction Kit. Under the source paper's analysis protocol: Paired-end reads were merged using FLASH and were aligned with IgBLAST to IMGT V, D and J germline references. After reads whose alignment identity to germline references fell below 70% were discarded, around 12 million reads remained study-wide. IMGT definitions were followed to assign CDR3 boundaries, reading frame and productivity. Highly-expanded clones were defined as clones making up 1% or more of reads, and normalized Shannon entropy was used to measure diversity. Unpaired two-tailed t-tests were used to test group differences in Shannon entropy. TCRdb trimmed the raw reads at Q25, called clones with MiXCR and kept productive beta chains. Duplicate CDR3 protein sequences are folded into a single record with the most common DNA and genes. The V and J calls reflect TCRdb's pipeline rather than the authors' work. The sample yields about 250,000 distinct CDR3 sequences; roughly 44% were counted once. Clones ranked in the top ten supply roughly 15% of the sample.

Germline trimming: 8 bases from V, 3 bases from J; junction bases outside gene matches: 9. The cysteine opens and the phenylalanine closes a CDR3 of 14 amino acids. Solely the CDR3 DNA is kept, with 42 bases framed from the first base. CDR1 and CDR2 were assigned from the germline V gene (reference sequence) as MNHEY and SMNVEV. Standard classification criteria for type 1 or type 2 diabetes were met by all diabetic patients, and glucose and C-peptide were assessed by WHO-recommended methods. Donors were excluded if they had other autoimmune diseases or infections within the previous four weeks. From each participant, 9.5 to 10 milliliters of peripheral blood were collected. PBMCs were isolated with LymphoPrep density separation. The entry originates in a study of type 1 and type 2 diabetes patients (dated by TCRdb to 2016 to 2017). In terms of the full investigation: About ten type 1 diabetes patients, four type 2 diabetes patients and six or seven nondiabetic controls were recruited in China to form the cohort. A total of approximately 19 million paired-end reads were generated across the whole study. TCRbeta repertoires were profiled by high-throughput sequencing in the study to compare type 1 diabetes, type 2 diabetes and nondiabetic individuals. Across the study, CD4+ and CD8+ T cells were positively selected from PBMCs using CD4 or CD8 MicroBeads on MACS columns. When approximately 19-cycle amplification was compared with roughly 24-cycle amplification, V gene usage looked similar, suggesting that primer efficiencies were similar and PCR bias was random. TCRbeta libraries were sequenced paired-end on Illumina HiSeq 2000 or MiSeq instruments. Type 2 diabetes patients were used as a disease comparison group for the type 1 diabetes patients.

Study-wide conclusions, independent of this receptor: Only a limited number of T2D and control samples were sequenced, so some T1D-only HECs might also appear in more T2D or control samples. The study groups were not matched for age and gender, which could possibly have biased interpretation. Type 2 diabetes and control samples had highly correlated V and J gene usage patterns, with an average between-sample correlation of around 0.97. Type 2 diabetes patients had few highly-expanded CD4+ clones (median one), and those clones made up a median around 3.7% of reads. Type 2 diabetes repertoires showed high diversity, significantly greater than type 1 diabetes repertoires in both CD4+ and CD8+ T cells.

Sequencing was carried out using peripheral blood mononuclear cells (PBMCs). The rearrangement combines TRBV27 with TRBJ2-7, with 8 central nucleotides matching TRBD1. This receptor was obtained from a man younger than 35 with type 2 diabetes. The bases are TGTGCCAGCGGACAGGGCCCGAAATACTACGAGCAGTACTTC. The encoded protein is CASGQGPKYYEQYF.